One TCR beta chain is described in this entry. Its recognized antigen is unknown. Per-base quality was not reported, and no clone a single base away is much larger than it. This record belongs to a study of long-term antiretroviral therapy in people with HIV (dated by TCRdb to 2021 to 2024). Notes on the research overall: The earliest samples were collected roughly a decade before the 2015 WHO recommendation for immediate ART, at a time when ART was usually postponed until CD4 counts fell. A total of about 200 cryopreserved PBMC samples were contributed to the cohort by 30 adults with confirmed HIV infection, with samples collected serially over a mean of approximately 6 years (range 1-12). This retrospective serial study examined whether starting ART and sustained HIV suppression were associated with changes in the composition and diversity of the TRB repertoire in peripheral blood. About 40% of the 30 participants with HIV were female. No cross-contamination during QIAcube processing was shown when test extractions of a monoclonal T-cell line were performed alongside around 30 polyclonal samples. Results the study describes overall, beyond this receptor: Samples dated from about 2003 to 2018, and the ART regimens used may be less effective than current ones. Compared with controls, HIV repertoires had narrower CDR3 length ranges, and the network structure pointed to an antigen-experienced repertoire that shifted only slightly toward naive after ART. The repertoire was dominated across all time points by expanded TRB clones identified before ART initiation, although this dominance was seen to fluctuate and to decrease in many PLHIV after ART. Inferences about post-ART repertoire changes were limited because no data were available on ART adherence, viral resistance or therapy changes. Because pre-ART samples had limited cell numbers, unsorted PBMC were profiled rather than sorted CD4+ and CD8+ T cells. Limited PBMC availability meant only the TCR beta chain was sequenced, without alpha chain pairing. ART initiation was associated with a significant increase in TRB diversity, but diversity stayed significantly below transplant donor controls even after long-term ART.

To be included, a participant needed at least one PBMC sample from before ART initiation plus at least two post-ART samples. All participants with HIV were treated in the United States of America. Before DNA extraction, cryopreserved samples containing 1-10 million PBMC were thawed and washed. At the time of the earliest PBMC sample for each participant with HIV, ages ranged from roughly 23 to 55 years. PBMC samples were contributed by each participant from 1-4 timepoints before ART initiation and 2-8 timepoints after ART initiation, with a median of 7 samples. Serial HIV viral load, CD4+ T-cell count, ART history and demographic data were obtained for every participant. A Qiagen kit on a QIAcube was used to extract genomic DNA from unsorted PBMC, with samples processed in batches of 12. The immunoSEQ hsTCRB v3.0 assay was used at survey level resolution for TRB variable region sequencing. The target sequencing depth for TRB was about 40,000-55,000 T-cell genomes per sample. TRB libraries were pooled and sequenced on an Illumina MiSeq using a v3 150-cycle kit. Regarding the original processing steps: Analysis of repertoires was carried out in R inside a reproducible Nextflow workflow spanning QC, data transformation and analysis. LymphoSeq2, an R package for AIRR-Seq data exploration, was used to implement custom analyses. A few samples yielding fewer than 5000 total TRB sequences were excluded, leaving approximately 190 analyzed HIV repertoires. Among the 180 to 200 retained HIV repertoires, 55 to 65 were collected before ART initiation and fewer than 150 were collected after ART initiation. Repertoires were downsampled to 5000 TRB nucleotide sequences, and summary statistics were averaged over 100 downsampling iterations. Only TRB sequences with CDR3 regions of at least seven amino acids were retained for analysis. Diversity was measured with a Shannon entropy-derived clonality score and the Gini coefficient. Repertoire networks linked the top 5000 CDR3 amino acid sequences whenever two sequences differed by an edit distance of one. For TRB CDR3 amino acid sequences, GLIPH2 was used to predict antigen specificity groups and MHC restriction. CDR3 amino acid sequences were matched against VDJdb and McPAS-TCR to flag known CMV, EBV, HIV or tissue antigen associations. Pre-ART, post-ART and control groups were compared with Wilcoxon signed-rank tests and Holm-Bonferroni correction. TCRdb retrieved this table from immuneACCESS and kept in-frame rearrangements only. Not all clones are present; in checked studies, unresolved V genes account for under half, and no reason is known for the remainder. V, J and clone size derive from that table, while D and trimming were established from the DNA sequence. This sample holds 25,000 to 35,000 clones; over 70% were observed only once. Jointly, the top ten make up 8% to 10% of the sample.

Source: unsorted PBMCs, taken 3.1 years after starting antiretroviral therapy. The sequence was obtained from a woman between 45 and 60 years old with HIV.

The encoded CDR3 is CASSLWTSGGFGEQYV. In nucleotide form, the sequence is TGTGCCAGCAGCTTATGGACTAGCGGGGGGTTCGGCGAGCAGTACGTC. The V and J genes are TRBV5-5 and TRBJ2-7, and TRBD2 matches 14 of the central bases. From the germline V gene (reference sequence), CDR1 is SGHKS and CDR2 is YYEKEE. From the cysteine through the valine, the CDR3 covers 16 amino acids. The only DNA kept is the CDR3, 48 bases in frame from the first base. For this chain, trimming is 2 bases at the V end and 6 bases at the J end, and the number of junction bases without a gene match is 7.